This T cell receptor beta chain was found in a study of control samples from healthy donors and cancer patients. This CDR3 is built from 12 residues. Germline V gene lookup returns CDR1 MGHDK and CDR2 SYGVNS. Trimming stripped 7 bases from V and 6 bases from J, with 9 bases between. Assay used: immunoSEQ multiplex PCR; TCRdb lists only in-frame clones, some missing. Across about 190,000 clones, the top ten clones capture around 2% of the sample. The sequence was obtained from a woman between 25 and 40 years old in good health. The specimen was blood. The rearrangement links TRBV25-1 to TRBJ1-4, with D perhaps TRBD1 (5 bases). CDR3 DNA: TGTGCCAGCAAGGGGCTGGATGAAAAACTGTTTTTT. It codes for CASKGLDEKLFF. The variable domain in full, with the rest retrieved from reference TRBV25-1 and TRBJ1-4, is EADIYQTPRYLVIGTGKKITLECSQTMGHDKMYWYQQDPGMELHLIHYSYGVNSTEKGDLSSESTVSRIRTEHFPLTLESARPSHTSQYLCASKGLDEKLFFGSGTQLSVL.